This TCR beta chain originates from a study of Ad26.COV2.S vaccination and SARS-CoV-2 variants. Sample treatment: some 20 received Ad26.COV2.S at low or high dose, single or two shots; 5 received placebo; per-sample allocation not given. Vaccine and placebo recipients were sampled on day 63 after the first injection. Germline assignment: CDR1 LGHDT and CDR2 YNNKEL (reference sequence). V was pared by 0 bases and J by 6 bases, with 7 bases of the junction left unmatched. The CDR3 totals 16 residues. Generated by immunoSEQ multiplex PCR, the TCRdb table keeps only in-frame clones and is missing some. In the table there are hundreds of thousands of clones, 89% of which are singletons.

V and J are TRBV3-1 (or the pseudogene TRBV3-2) and TRBJ2-2; 7 bases are a match to TRBD1. The source of this sequence is a person aged 18 to 65 who received the Ad26.COV2.S COVID-19 vaccine or a placebo. Sequencing was performed on peripheral blood, taken in a trial of Ad26.COV2.S vaccine versus placebo. In DNA, the CDR3 is TGTGCCAGCAGCCAAGATAGTTCGACAGGGCCCGGGGAGCTGTTTTTT. Translating gives CASSQDSSTGPGELFF.